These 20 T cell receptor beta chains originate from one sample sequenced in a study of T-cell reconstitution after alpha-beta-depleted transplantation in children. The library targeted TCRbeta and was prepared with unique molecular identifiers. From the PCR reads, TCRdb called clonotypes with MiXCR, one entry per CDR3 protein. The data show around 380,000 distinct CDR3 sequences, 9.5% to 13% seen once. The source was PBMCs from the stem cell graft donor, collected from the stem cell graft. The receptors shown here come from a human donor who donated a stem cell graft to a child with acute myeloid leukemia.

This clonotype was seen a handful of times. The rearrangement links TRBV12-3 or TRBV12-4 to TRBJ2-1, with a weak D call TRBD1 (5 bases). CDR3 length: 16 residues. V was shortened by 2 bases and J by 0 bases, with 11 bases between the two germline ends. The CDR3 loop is CASSLSWGLSYNEQFF. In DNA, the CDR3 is TGTGCCAGCAGTTTATCCTGGGGCCTCTCCTACAATGAGCAGTTCTTC.

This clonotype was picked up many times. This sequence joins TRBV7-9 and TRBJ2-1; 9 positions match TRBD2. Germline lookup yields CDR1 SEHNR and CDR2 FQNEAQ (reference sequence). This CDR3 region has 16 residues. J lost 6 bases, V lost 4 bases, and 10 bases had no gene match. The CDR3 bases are TGTGCCAGCAGCTCGATTGGGGGACTAGCTCCCAATGAGCAGTTCTTC. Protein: CASSSIGGLAPNEQFF.

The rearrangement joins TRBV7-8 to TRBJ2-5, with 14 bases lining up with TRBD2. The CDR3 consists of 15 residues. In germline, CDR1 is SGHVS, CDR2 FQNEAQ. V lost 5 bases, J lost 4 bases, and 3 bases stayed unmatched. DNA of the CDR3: TGTGCCAGCAGCAGGACTAGCGGGAGGTTAGAGACCCAGTACTTC. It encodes CASSRTSGRLETQYF.

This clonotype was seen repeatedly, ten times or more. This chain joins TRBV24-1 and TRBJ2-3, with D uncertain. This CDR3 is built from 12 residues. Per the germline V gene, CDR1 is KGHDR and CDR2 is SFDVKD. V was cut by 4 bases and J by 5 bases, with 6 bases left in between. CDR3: CATSDFGDTQYF. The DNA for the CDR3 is TGTGCCACCAGTGACTTCGGAGATACGCAGTATTTT.

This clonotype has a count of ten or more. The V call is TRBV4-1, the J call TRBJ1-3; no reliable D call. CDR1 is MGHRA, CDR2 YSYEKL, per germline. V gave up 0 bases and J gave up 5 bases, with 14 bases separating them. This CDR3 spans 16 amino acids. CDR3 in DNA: TGCGCCAGCAGCCAAGACCAGCGGGGTGGACGAAACACCATATATTTT. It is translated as CASSQDQRGGRNTIYF.

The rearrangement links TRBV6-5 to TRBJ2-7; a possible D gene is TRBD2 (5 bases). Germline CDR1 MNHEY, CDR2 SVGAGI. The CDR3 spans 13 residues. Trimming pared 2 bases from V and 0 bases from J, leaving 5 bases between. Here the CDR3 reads CASSYEGSYEQYF. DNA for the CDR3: TGTGCCAGCAGTTACGAGGGCTCCTACGAGCAGTACTTC.

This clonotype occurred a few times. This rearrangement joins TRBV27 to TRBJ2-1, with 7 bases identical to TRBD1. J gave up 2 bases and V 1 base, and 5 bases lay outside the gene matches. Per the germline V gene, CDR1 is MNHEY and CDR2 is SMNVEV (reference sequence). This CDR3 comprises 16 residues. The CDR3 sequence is CASSLYRGVTYNEQFF. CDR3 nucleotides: TGTGCCAGCAGTTTATACAGGGGAGTCACCTACAATGAGCAGTTCTTC.

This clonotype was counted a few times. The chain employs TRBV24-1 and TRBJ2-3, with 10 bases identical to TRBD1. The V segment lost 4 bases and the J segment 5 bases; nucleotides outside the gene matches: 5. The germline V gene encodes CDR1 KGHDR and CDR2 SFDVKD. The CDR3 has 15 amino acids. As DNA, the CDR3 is TGTGCCACCAGTGACCCCGGACAGGGGGGAGATACGCAGTATTTT. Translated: CATSDPGQGGDTQYF.

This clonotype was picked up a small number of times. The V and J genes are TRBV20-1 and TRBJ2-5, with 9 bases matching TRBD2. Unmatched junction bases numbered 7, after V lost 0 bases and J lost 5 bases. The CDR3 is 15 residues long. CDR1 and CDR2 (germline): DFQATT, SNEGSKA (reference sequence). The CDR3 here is CSARDAGGPLETQYF. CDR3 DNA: TGCAGTGCTAGAGACGCGGGAGGGCCGTTGGAGACCCAGTACTTC.

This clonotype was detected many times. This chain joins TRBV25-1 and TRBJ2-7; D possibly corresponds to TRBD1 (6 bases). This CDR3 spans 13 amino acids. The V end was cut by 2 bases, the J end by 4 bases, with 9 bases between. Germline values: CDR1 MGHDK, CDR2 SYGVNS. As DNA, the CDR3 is TGTGCCAGCAGTGAACCGGACAGTTACGAGCAGTACTTC. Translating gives CASSEPDSYEQYF.

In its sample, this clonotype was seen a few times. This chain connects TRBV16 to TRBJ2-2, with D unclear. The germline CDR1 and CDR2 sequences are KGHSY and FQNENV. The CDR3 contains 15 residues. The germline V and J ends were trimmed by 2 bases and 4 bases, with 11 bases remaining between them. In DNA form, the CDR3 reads TGTGCCAGCAGCCAAACTACGCCAGGCACCGGGGAGCTGTTTTTT. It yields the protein CASSQTTPGTGELFF.

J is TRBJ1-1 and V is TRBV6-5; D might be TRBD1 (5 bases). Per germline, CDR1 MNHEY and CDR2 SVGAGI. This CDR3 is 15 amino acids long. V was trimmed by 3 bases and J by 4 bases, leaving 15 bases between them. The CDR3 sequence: CASSYGTFGSTEAFF. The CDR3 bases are TGTGCCAGCAGTTATGGGACCTTCGGGAGCACTGAAGCTTTCTTT.

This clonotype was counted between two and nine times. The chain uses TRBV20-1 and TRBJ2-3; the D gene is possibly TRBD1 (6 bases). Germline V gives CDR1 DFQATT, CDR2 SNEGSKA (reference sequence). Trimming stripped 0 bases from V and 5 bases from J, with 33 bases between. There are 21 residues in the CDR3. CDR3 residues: CSARDSGQGLKIGSPLDTQYF. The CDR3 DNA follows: TGCAGTGCTAGAGATTCGGGTCAGGGGTTAAAAATAGGGTCCCCCTTAGATACGCAGTATTTT.

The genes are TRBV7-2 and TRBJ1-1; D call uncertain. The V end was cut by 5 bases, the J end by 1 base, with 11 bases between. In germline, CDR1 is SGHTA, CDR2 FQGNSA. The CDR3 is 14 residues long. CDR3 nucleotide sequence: TGTGCCAGCAGCACGGGATATGGGAACACTGAAGCTTTCTTT. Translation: CASSTGYGNTEAFF.

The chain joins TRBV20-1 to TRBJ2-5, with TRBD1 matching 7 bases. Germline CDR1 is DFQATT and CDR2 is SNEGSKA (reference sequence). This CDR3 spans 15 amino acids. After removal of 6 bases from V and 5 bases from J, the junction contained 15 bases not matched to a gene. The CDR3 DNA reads TGCAGTGCAAACCCCAGACAGGGAGTGCGGGAGACCCAGTACTTC. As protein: CSANPRQGVRETQYF.

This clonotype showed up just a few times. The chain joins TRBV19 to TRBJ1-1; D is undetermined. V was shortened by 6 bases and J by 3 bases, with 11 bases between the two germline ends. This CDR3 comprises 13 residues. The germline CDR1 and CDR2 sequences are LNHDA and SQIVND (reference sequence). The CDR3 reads CASRKGWDTEAFF. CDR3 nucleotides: TGTGCCAGTAGAAAGGGATGGGACACTGAAGCTTTCTTT.

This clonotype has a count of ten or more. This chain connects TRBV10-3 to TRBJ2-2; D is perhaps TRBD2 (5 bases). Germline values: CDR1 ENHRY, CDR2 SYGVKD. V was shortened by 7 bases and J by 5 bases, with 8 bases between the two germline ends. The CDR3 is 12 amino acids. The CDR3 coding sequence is TGTGCCATCAACCGGGGTACCGGGGAGCTGTTTTTT. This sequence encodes CAINRGTGELFF.

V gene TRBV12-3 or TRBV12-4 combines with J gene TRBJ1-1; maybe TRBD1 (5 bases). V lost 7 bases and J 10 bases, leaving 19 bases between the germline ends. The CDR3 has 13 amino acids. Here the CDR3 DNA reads TGTGCCAGCACCGCCCTCGGGGGAGTTGGAGCTTTCTTT. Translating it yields CASTALGGVGAFF.

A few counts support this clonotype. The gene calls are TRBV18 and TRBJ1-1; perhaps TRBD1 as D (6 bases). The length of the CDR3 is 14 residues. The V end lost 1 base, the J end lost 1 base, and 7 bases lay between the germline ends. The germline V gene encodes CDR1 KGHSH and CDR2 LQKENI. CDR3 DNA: TGTGCCAGCTCACCACGACAGGAGAACACTGAAGCTTTCTTT. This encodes CASSPRQENTEAFF.

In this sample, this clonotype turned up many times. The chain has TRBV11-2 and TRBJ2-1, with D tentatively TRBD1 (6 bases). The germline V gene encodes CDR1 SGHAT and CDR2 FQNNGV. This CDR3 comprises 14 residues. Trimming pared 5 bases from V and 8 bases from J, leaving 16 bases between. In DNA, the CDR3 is TGTGCCAGCAGCCTGGACAGAGTATCTGATGAGCAGTTCTTC. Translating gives CASSLDRVSDEQFF.